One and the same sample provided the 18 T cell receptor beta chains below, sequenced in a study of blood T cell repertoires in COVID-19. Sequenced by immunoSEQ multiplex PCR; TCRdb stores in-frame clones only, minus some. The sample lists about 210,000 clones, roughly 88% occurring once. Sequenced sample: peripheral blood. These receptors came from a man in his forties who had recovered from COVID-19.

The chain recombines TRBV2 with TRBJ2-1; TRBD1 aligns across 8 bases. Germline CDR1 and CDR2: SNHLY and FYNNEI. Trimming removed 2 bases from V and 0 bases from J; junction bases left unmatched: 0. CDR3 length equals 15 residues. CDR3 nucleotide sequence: TGTGCCAGCAGTGAACAGGGGGCCTCCTACAATGAGCAGTTCTTC. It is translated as CASSEQGASYNEQFF.

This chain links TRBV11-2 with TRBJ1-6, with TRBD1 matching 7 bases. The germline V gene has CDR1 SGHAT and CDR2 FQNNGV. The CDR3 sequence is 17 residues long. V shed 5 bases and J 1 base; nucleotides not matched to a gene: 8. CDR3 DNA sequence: TGTGCCAGCAGCACCAGACAGGGAAGGTCCTATAATTCACCCCTCCACTTT. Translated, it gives CASSTRQGRSYNSPLHF.

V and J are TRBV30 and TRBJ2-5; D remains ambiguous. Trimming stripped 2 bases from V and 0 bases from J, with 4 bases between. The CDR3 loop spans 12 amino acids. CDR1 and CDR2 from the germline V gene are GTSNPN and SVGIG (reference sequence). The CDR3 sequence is CAWSSYQETQYF. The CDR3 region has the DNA TGTGCCTGGAGTTCGTACCAAGAGACCCAGTACTTC.

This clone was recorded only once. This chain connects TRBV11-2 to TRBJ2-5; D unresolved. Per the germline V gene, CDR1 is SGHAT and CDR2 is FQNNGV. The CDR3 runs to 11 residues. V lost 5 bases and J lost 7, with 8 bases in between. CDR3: CASSPSGTQYF. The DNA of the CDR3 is TGTGCCAGCAGCCCCTCAGGGACCCAGTACTTC.

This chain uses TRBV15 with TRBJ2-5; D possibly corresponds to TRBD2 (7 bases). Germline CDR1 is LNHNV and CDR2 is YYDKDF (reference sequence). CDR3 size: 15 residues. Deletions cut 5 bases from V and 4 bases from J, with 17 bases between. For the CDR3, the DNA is TGTGCCACCAGCGCCCACCGGGCGGGGGCAGAGACCCAGTACTTC. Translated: CATSAHRAGAETQYF.

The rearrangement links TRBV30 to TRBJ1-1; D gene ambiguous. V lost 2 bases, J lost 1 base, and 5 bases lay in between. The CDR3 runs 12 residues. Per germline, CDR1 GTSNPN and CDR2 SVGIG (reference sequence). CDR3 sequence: CAWSIQNTEAFF. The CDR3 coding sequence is TGTGCCTGGAGTATCCAGAACACTGAAGCTTTCTTT.

CDR3 protein: CSVARQVTSYEQYF. In nucleotides, the CDR3 is TGCAGCGTAGCCCGACAGGTAACCTCCTACGAGCAGTACTTC. This rearrangement joins TRBV29-1 to TRBJ2-7; weak D call: TRBD1 (6 bases). Trimming removed 6 bases from V and 0 bases from J, with 15 bases in between. The germline V gene encodes CDR1 SQVTM and CDR2 ANQGSEA. This CDR3 comprises 14 residues.

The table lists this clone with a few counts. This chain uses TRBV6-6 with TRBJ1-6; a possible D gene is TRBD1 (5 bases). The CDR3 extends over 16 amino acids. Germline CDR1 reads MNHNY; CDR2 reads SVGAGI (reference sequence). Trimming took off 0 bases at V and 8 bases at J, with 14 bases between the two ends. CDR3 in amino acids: CASSYSGANVHSPLHF. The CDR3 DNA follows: TGTGCCAGCAGTTACTCAGGGGCTAACGTGCATTCACCCCTCCACTTT.

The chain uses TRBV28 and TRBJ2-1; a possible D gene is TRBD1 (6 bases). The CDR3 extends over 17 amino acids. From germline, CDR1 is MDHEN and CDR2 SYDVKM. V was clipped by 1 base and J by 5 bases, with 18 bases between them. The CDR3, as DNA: TGTGCCAGCAGTTTATTGAATCTGGGGCAGGGGAACAATGAGCAGTTCTTC. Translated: CASSLLNLGQGNNEQFF.

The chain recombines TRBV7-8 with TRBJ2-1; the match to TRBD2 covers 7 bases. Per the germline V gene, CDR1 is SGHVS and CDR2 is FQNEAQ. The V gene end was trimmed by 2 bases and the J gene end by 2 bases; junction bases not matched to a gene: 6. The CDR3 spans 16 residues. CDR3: CASSLNGAGAYNEQFF. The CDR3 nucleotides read TGTGCCAGCAGCTTAAACGGGGCGGGGGCCTACAATGAGCAGTTCTTC.

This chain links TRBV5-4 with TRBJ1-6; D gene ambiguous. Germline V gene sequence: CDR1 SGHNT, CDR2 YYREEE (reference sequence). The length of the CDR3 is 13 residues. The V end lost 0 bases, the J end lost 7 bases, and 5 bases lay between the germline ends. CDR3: CASSLAPNSPLHF. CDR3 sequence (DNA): TGTGCCAGCAGCTTGGCTCCCAATTCACCCCTCCACTTT. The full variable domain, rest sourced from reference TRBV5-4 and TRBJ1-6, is ETGVTQSPTHLIKTRGQQVTLRCSSQSGHNTVSWYQQALGQGPQFIFQYYREEENGRGNFPPRFSGLQFPNYSSELNVNALELDDSALYLCASSLAPNSPLHFGNGTRLTVT.

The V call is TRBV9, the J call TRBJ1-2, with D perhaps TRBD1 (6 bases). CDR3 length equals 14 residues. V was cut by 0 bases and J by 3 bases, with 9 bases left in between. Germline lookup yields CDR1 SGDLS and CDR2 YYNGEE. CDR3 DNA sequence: TGTGCCAGCAGCGTAGGAGGGGGAGACTATGGCTACACCTTC. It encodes CASSVGGGDYGYTF.

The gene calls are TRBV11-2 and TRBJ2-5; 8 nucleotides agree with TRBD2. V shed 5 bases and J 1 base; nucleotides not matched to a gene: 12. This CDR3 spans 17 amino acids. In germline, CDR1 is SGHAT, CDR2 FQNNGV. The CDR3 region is CASSPRRLRGAQETQYF. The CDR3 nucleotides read TGTGCCAGCAGCCCCAGACGGTTGCGGGGGGCCCAAGAGACCCAGTACTTC. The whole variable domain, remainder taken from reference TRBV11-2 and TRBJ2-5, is EAGVAQSPRYKIIEKRQSVAFWCNPISGHATLYWYQQILGQGPKLLIQFQNNGVVDDSQLPKDRFSAERLKGVDSTLKIQPAKLEDSAVYLCASSPRRLRGAQETQYFGPGTRLLVL.

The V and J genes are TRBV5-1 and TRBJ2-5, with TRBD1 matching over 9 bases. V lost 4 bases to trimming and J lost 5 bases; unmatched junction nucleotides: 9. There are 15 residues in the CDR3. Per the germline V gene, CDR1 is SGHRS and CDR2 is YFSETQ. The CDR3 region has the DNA TGCGCCAGCAGCGACGGACAGGGGAGGATGGAGACCCAGTACTTC. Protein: CASSDGQGRMETQYF.

CDR3 DNA: TGCGCCAGCAGCCAAGTGCCAGGGATGGATTACGAGCAGTACTTC. Its translation: CASSQVPGMDYEQYF. The rearrangement links TRBV4-3 to TRBJ2-7; D might be TRBD1 (5 bases). Deletions cut 1 base from V and 4 bases from J, with 14 bases between. Germline CDR1 reads LGHNA; CDR2 reads YSLEER. CDR3 length equals 15 residues.

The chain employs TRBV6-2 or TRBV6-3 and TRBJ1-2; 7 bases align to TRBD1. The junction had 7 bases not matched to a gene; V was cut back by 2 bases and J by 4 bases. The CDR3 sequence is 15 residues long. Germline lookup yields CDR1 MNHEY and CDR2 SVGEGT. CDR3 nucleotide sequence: TGTGCCAGCAGTTACCCCCAGACAGGGACCTATGGCTACACCTTC. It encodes CASSYPQTGTYGYTF.

CDR3: CAISESLDRGYEQYF. DNA of the CDR3: TGTGCCATCAGTGAGTCTTTGGACAGGGGTTACGAGCAGTACTTC. V is TRBV10-3 and J is TRBJ2-7, with 9 bases that match TRBD1. The germline V gene has CDR1 ENHRY and CDR2 SYGVKD. The CDR3 is 15 amino acids. Losses at the gene ends were 0 bases for V and 4 bases for J; bases not matched to a gene: 4.

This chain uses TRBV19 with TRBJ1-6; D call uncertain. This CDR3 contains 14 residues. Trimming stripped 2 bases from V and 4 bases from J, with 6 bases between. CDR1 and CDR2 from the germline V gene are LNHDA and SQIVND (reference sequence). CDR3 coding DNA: TGTGCCAGTAGTATAACAGCTTATAATTCACCCCTCCACTTT. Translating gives CASSITAYNSPLHF.